This T cell receptor (beta chain) was identified during a study of T cell responses to AZD1222 COVID-19 vaccine. At the level of the study: It was second doses at about 4 or about 12 weeks that were pooled. The study, taken as a whole, reports: Unmutated variant regions are reportedly the target of nearly half of TCRs that are spike-specific. The study identified only five to seven AZD1222 recipients as seropositive at baseline.

Between the trimmed V and J ends, which lost 4 bases and 2 bases, there was a span of 17 bases. Germline assignment: CDR1 LGHNT and CDR2 FRNRAP. The CDR3 length is 16 residues. TCRdb's copy holds only in-frame clones and misses some; the assay was immunoSEQ multiplex PCR. Of some 130,000 clones listed, about 90% are singletons. A word on this clone: What it binds is not known.

The chain employs TRBV12-5 and TRBJ1-2; D might be TRBD1 (5 bases). The source material was peripheral blood, sampled on day 0 of AZD1222 vaccination. This TCR derives from an adult in good health. CDR3 nucleotides: TGTGCTAGTGGTTGGTATACAGCGGGGCGAAACTATGGCTACACCTTC. Its translation is CASGWYTAGRNYGYTF. Based on the CDR3 plus reference TRBV12-5 and TRBJ1-2, the full variable domain is DARVTQTPRHKVTEMGQEVTMRCQPILGHNTVFWYRQTMMQGLELLAYFRNRAPLDDSGMPKDRFSAEMPDATLATLKIQPSEPRDSAVYFCASGWYTAGRNYGYTFGSGTRLTVV.